This T cell receptor (beta chain) derives from a study of Ad26.COV2.S vaccination and SARS-CoV-2 variants. Generated by immunoSEQ multiplex PCR, the TCRdb table keeps only in-frame clones and is missing some. The sample includes roughly 450,000 clones, around nine tenths of them seen just once. The CDR3 has 13 amino acids. CDR1 is MGHRA and CDR2 is YSYEKL in the germline V gene. V shed 4 bases, J shed 5 bases, and the junction held 3 bases outside the gene matches. Study-wide results and limits: TCR breadth and depth analyses may have underestimated total T cell responses.

Details on this clone: Antigen: not known.

Treatment specified: around 19 received Ad26.COV2.S at low or high dose, single or two shots; several received placebo; per-sample allocation not given. Each sample was drawn 63 days after the first injection (of vaccine or placebo). This specimen consisted of peripheral blood, obtained in a trial of Ad26.COV2.S vaccine versus placebo. The chain has TRBV4-1 and TRBJ1-2; TRBD1 agrees at 8 bases. This receptor was identified in a person between 18 and 60 years old who received the Ad26.COV2.S COVID-19 vaccine or a placebo. CDR3 amino acids: CASSPDRGYGYTF. As DNA, the CDR3 is TGCGCCAGCAGCCCCGACAGGGGATATGGCTACACCTTC.